Here is one TCR beta chain with its context. Its antigen is currently unknown. Per germline, CDR1 LNHNV and CDR2 YYDKDF (reference sequence). CDR3 length equals 15 residues. Unmatched junction bases numbered 7, after V lost 0 bases and J lost 11 bases. The investigators reverse transcribed all of the isolated RNA, so they sequenced expressed TCRB transcripts. Clones were read by immunoSEQ multiplex PCR, and TCRdb kept only the in-frame ones, dropping some. The table lists hundreds of thousands of clones, around an eighth of them singletons. The sample originates from a study of beta chain features in type 1 diabetes. Study conclusions and caveats: TCRB CDR3s from Type 1 diabetes patients were moderately but significantly shorter in all four CD4+ subsets.

This clonotype was sampled from a man between 18 and 29 years old with type 1 diabetes. Sequencing was done on a sample of naive CD4+ T cells from blood. The chain is built from TRBV15 and TRBJ1-6; 7 bases are shared with TRBD1. CDR3 bases: TGTGCCACCAGCAGAGATGGGCAGGGGGTGGCACCCCTCCACTTT. This sequence encodes CATSRDGQGVAPLHF.